A single sample gave rise to the 27 T cell receptor beta chains below, sequenced in a study of OX40 agonist ivuxolimab in advanced cancers. Sequencing used immunoSEQ multiplex PCR; TCRdb keeps in-frame clones, though not all of them. The table lists 60,000 or so clones, 87% of them singletons, with around 0.78% in the top ten. The source material was CD4+ or CD8+ T cells sorted from blood, sampled in a trial of the OX40 agonist ivuxolimab. Receptors were obtained from an adult with an advanced solid tumor such as melanoma, head and neck, liver or kidney cancer.

The chain is built from TRBV19 and TRBJ2-1; 8 bases are shared with TRBD1. This CDR3 is built from 13 residues. Germline-derived CDR1 and CDR2 are LNHDA and SQIVND (reference sequence). Trimming cost V 4 bases and J 10 bases; bases outside gene matches: 6. The DNA for the CDR3 is TGTGCCAGTAGTACTGACAGGGGAGCGGAGCAGTTCTTC. It specifies CASSTDRGAEQFF. Drawing the rest from reference TRBV19 and TRBJ2-1, the complete variable domain is DGGITQSPKYLFRKEGQNVTLSCEQNLNHDAMYWYRQDPGQGLRLIYYSQIVNDFQKGDIAEGYSVSREKKESFPLTVTSAQKNPTAFYLCASSTDRGAEQFFGPGTRLTVL.

This sequence joins TRBV5-1 and TRBJ2-7; 7 nucleotides match TRBD1. V dropped 0 bases and J dropped 3; count of bases not matched to a gene: 3. CDR3 length equals 14 residues. Germline lookup yields CDR1 SGHRS and CDR2 YFSETQ. The CDR3 nucleotides are TGCGCCAGCAGCTTGGGACAGGGTCACTACGAGCAGTACTTC. Amino acids: CASSLGQGHYEQYF.

The sample holds a few counts of this clone. This sequence joins TRBV6-4 and TRBJ2-1; tentative D call: TRBD2 (7 bases). The germline CDR1 and CDR2 sequences are MRHNA and SNTAGT. V lost 7 bases and J 3 bases, leaving 19 bases between the germline ends. The CDR3 is 16 amino acids. CDR3 residues: CASTLGGRERYNEQFF. In DNA, the CDR3 is TGTGCCAGCACCCTAGGGGGGCGGGAGCGCTACAATGAGCAGTTCTTC.

The chain uses TRBV30 and TRBJ1-5; tentative D call: TRBD1 (6 bases). V lost 0 bases and J 0 bases, leaving 15 bases between the germline ends. Germline V gives CDR1 GTSNPN, CDR2 SVGIG (reference sequence). The CDR3 runs to 17 residues. DNA for the CDR3: TGTGCCTGGAGTGTACGTCAGGGGAGTTATAGCAATCAGCCCCAGCATTTT. It codes for CAWSVRQGSYSNQPQHF.

The CDR3 DNA follows: TGTGCCATCAGTGACCTGGTTGACACTGAAGCTTTCTTT. This translates into CAISDLVDTEAFF. V is TRBV10-3 and J is TRBJ1-1; no clear D gene. The germline CDR1 and CDR2 sequences are ENHRY and SYGVKD. The CDR3 spans 13 residues. The ends were cut back, 3 bases at V and 3 bases at J, with 8 bases in the middle.

This chain links TRBV30 with TRBJ2-7; D possibly corresponds to TRBD1 (7 bases). The CDR3 runs 15 residues. Germline assignment: CDR1 GTSNPN and CDR2 SVGIG (reference sequence). V was shortened by 3 bases and J by 4 bases, with 19 bases between the two germline ends. CDR3 coding DNA: TGTGCCTGGAGCCCACGCATACAGGGGAGGTACGAGCAGTACTTC. As protein: CAWSPRIQGRYEQYF.

The V gene is TRBV5-8, the J gene TRBJ1-2; D uncertain. This CDR3 region has 15 residues. The germline V gene encodes CDR1 SGHTS and CDR2 YDEGEE. V gave up 2 bases and J gave up 4 bases, with 15 bases separating them. The CDR3 DNA sequence: TGTGCCAGCAGCTTCGACACGATGGTTCCCTATGGCTACACCTTC. Protein sequence: CASSFDTMVPYGYTF.

The CDR3, as DNA: TGCGCCAGCAGCCCCGGACTAGCGGGGGTGGATACGCAGTATTTT. The encoded protein is CASSPGLAGVDTQYF. The genes are TRBV5-1 and TRBJ2-3; 13 nucleotides match TRBD2. The germline CDR1 and CDR2 sequences are SGHRS and YFSETQ. Losses at the gene ends were 4 bases for V and 6 bases for J; bases not matched to a gene: 5. The CDR3 extends over 15 amino acids.

The CDR3 DNA is TGTGCCAGCTCACGATCGGGACAGGGGACTGAAGCTTTCTTT. Its protein is CASSRSGQGTEAFF. The rearrangement links TRBV18 to TRBJ1-1; 10 positions agree with TRBD1. Unmatched junction bases numbered 4, after V lost 4 bases and J lost 5 bases. Germline V gives CDR1 KGHSH, CDR2 LQKENI. The CDR3 has 14 amino acids.

This chain joins TRBV29-1 and TRBJ1-5, with 7 bases that match TRBD1. Losses at the gene ends were 6 bases for V and 0 bases for J; bases not matched to a gene: 8. This CDR3 has 15 amino acids. Germline V gives CDR1 SQVTM, CDR2 ANQGSEA. The CDR3 is CSVSRDSDSNQPQHF. CDR3 nucleotides: TGCAGCGTATCCCGGGACAGTGATAGCAATCAGCCCCAGCATTTT.

The rearrangement uses TRBV5-1 and TRBJ2-5; D may be TRBD2 (5 bases). Germline CDR1 SGHRS, CDR2 YFSETQ. Trimming left V 4 bases short and J 3 bases short, with 16 bases between. This CDR3 is built from 15 residues. Here the CDR3 DNA reads TGCGCCAGCAGCCGTTCGAGGACTGCAGAAGAGACCCAGTACTTC. Protein sequence: CASSRSRTAEETQYF. The variable domain in full, with the rest retrieved from reference TRBV5-1 and TRBJ2-5, is KAGVTQTPRYLIKTRGQQVTLSCSPISGHRSVSWYQQTPGQGLQFLFEYFSETQRNKGNFPGRFSGRQFSNSRSEMNVSTLELGDSALYLCASSRSRTAEETQYFGPGTRLLVL.

The chain combines TRBV7-3 with TRBJ2-4; maybe TRBD2 (5 bases). Germline V gives CDR1 SGHTA, CDR2 FQGTGA. Trimming took 2 bases from V and 8 from J, leaving 13 bases between them. This CDR3 region has 14 residues. As DNA, the CDR3 is TGTGCCAGCAGCTTAGAGGGCGCGGGTCACATTCAGTACTTC. Protein: CASSLEGAGHIQYF.

This clone turned up a few times. V gene TRBV9 combines with J gene TRBJ2-1, with TRBD2 matching over 11 bases. Germline CDR1 SGDLS, CDR2 YYNGEE. The CDR3 covers 18 residues. Trimming removed 0 bases from V and 1 base from J; junction bases left unmatched: 6. The DNA of the CDR3 is TGTGCCAGCAGCGTAGAAGGACTAGCGGGCAGGTCCTACAATGAGCAGTTCTTC. It translates to CASSVEGLAGRSYNEQFF.

The chain links TRBV5-1 to TRBJ2-7; perhaps TRBD1 as D (5 bases). The germline V gene encodes CDR1 SGHRS and CDR2 YFSETQ. The CDR3 is 14 residues long. Trimming cost V 0 bases and J 0 bases, with 7 bases left between them. This chain's CDR3 is CASSLVDSSYEQYF. CDR3 sequence (DNA): TGCGCCAGCAGCTTGGTCGACAGCTCCTACGAGCAGTACTTC.

This chain links TRBV6-1 with TRBJ1-2; TRBD1 is a possible D gene (5 bases). The CDR3 has 17 residues. Trimming took off 4 bases at V and 2 bases at J, with 20 bases between the two ends. Germline CDR1 is MNHNS and CDR2 is SASEGT. CDR3 in DNA: TGTGCCAGCAGTGTCACAGGCGGGAGTCTATTAAACTATGGCTACACCTTC. Translation: CASSVTGGSLLNYGYTF.

The chain links TRBV4-1 to TRBJ2-1, with 8 nucleotides matching TRBD2. Germline V lookup: CDR1 MGHRA, CDR2 YSYEKL. The CDR3 covers 16 residues. J gave up 5 bases and V 0 bases, and 6 bases lay outside the gene matches. CDR3 region: CASSQDRTSYNNEQFF. The CDR3 DNA is TGCGCCAGCAGCCAAGATCGGACTAGCTATAACAATGAGCAGTTCTTC.

J is TRBJ2-7 and V is TRBV10-1, with a tentative D call TRBD1 (5 bases). Germline values: CDR1 WNHNN, CDR2 SYGVQD (reference sequence). Between the trimmed V and J ends, which lost 8 bases and 6 bases, there was a span of 20 bases. There are 14 residues in the CDR3. The CDR3 loop is CASSGSLRMAEQYF. The CDR3 region has the DNA TGCGCCAGCTCAGGGTCATTAAGAATGGCCGAGCAGTACTTC.

This sequence joins TRBV5-6 and TRBJ2-2; tentatively, D is TRBD2 (6 bases). V was trimmed by 2 bases and J by 8 bases, leaving 16 bases between them. Per the germline V gene, CDR1 is SGHDT and CDR2 is YYEEEE. The CDR3 runs to 15 residues. The DNA of the CDR3 is TGTGCCAGCAGCTTCTCAGGACTACAAGCAGGGGAGCTGTTTTTT. Its protein product is CASSFSGLQAGELFF.

The chain joins TRBV7-2 to TRBJ2-5, with 8 bases matching TRBD2. The CDR3 covers 16 residues. From germline, CDR1 is SGHTA and CDR2 FQGNSA. V shed 7 bases, J shed 5 bases, and the junction held 15 bases outside the gene matches. CDR3 DNA sequence: TGTGCCAGCACCTCGGTAGGCGGGGGGCCCCGGGAGACCCAGTACTTC. Its protein is CASTSVGGGPRETQYF.

The rearrangement joins TRBV9 to TRBJ2-5; D remains unclear. The germline gives CDR1 SGDLS, CDR2 YYNGEE. This CDR3 region has 15 residues. V was cut by 0 bases and J by 4 bases, with 13 bases left in between. The CDR3 DNA follows: TGTGCCAGCAGCGTAGGGGCAGTGGCGACAGAGACCCAGTACTTC. It yields the protein CASSVGAVATETQYF.

The chain has TRBV15 and TRBJ1-3; D remains ambiguous. The CDR3 has 13 residues. The germline V gene has CDR1 LNHNV and CDR2 YYDKDF (reference sequence). Between the trimmed V and J ends, which lost 7 bases and 4 bases, there was a span of 11 bases. CDR3 protein: CATTSVRGNTIYF. The CDR3 nucleotides are TGTGCCACCACCAGCGTCAGGGGAAACACCATATATTTT.

The chain recombines TRBV5-8 with TRBJ1-4; D possibly corresponds to TRBD1 (6 bases). Trimming cost V 4 bases and J 4 bases, with 14 bases left between them. The germline gives CDR1 SGHTS, CDR2 YDEGEE. The CDR3 length is 15 residues. Here the CDR3 DNA reads TGTGCCAGCAGCCGCACAGGGAGGGGTAATGAAAAACTGTTTTTT. Encoded protein: CASSRTGRGNEKLFF.

V is TRBV5-1 and J is TRBJ1-1; D is unresolved. The germline V gene has CDR1 SGHRS and CDR2 YFSETQ. The V and J ends lost 3 bases and 4 bases respectively, with 10 bases between them. This CDR3 comprises 13 residues. The CDR3 region has the DNA TGCGCCAGCAGCTCCGAACCAGGCACTGAAGCTTTCTTT. It specifies CASSSEPGTEAFF.

The V call is TRBV2, the J call TRBJ2-4; D may be TRBD1 (6 bases). Germline V gene sequence: CDR1 SNHLY, CDR2 FYNNEI. The germline V and J ends were trimmed by 3 bases and 11 bases, with 14 bases remaining between them. This CDR3 is built from 13 residues. The CDR3 here is CASSDRDTTVQYF. CDR3 in DNA: TGTGCCAGCAGTGACCGGGACACTACAGTTCAGTACTTC.

This clone was detected once. The chain employs TRBV6-6 and TRBJ2-1; perhaps D is TRBD1 or TRBD2 (6 bases each). Per germline, CDR1 MNHNY and CDR2 SVGAGI (reference sequence). CDR3 length equals 16 residues. V was cut by 6 bases and J by 7 bases, with 22 bases left in between. The CDR3 sequence: CASSQGGGPLENEQFF. DNA for the CDR3: TGTGCCAGCAGCCAAGGTGGGGGGCCCCTAGAGAATGAGCAGTTCTTC.

This sequence joins TRBV11-2 and TRBJ2-2, with TRBD2 identical over 10 bases. V was pared by 5 bases and J by 1 base, with 1 base of the junction left unmatched. CDR3 size: 15 residues. In germline, CDR1 is SGHAT, CDR2 FQNNGV. Here the CDR3 DNA reads TGTGCCAGCAGCCGGACTAGCGGGAACACCGGGGAGCTGTTTTTT. Translating it yields CASSRTSGNTGELFF.

The V call is TRBV5-1, the J call TRBJ1-1; 7 bases are a match to TRBD1. The V gene end was trimmed by 4 bases and the J gene end by 6 bases; junction bases not matched to a gene: 6. Looked up from germline, CDR1 is SGHRS and CDR2 is YFSETQ. The CDR3 is 13 residues long. This CDR3 reads CASSEGTAPEAFF. In DNA form, the CDR3 reads TGCGCCAGCAGCGAGGGGACAGCCCCTGAAGCTTTCTTT.